The rows below give T cell receptor beta chains drawn from one sample of a study of T cell repertoires in cytomegalovirus infection. Their recognized antigens are unknown. TCRdb used MiXCR to reprocess the reads, holding one entry per CDR3 protein. Of around 750,000 distinct CDR3 sequences listed, less than 35% are singletons. The sequences come from cultured CD8+ T cells from PBMCs, collected from culture after CMV antigen stimulation. These receptors all come from a human donor in good health (CMV status not recorded). Some clones in this sample may be carry-over from other donors' samples. CDR3s include the opening cysteine and the closing phenylalanine or tryptophan. D genes are given only for firm matches. Some rows mark clone size as missing; the rest say once, few, many or name a class of expanded clone.

clone_size	j_call	v_call	d_call	cdr3_nt	cdr3_aa
few	TRBJ2-3	TRBV11-2	-	TGTGCCAGCAGCTTAGATCATGGGGTTAGCACAGATACGCAGTATTTT	CASSLDHGVSTDTQYF
-	TRBJ1-1	TRBV20-1	-	TGCAGTGCTAGCCGGAACCCAATGAACACTGAAGCTTTCTTT	CSASRNPMNTEAFF
-	TRBJ1-2	TRBV12-3/TRBV12-4	TRBD1	TGTGCCAGCAGAACGGACAGGGGAGGCTTCTATGGCTACACCTTC	CASRTDRGGFYGYTF
-	TRBJ2-1	TRBV7-9	TRBD2	TGTGCCAGCAGCCGGGGGACTAGCGGGGCTTCCTACAATGAGCAGTTCTTC	CASSRGTSGASYNEQFF
-	TRBJ1-5	TRBV7-2	-	TGTGCCAGCAGCTTAGCTGGCAGGCCCCCGGGGCAGCCCCAGCATTTT	CASSLAGRPPGQPQHF
-	TRBJ2-5	TRBV7-6	TRBD2	TGTGCCAGCACCCCCGGGTGGGGGGGTGCGGAGACCCAGTACTTC	CASTPGWGGAETQYF
-	TRBJ2-7	TRBV6-2/TRBV6-3	-	TGTGCCAGCACTTTCCGACCCTACGAGCAGTACTTC	CASTFRPYEQYF
few	TRBJ2-1	TRBV27	-	TGTGCCAGCTGGCCTGCATACCTCCCTAATGAGCAGTTCTTC	CASWPAYLPNEQFF
few	TRBJ2-7	TRBV4-2	-	TGTGCCAGCAGCCAAGACCTGGGGGCCGTCTACGAGCAGTACTTC	CASSQDLGAVYEQYF
few	TRBJ1-2	TRBV7-9	-	TGTGCCAGCAGCTCCGCGGCGCTGGTCTATGGCTACACCTTC	CASSSAALVYGYTF
few	TRBJ1-6	TRBV20-1	-	TGCAGTGCTAGTAGACCCCGGGCGGGTTCACCCCTCCACTTT	CSASRPRAGSPLHF
-	TRBJ2-1	TRBV6-5	TRBD2	TGTACCAGCAGCCCGGGACTAGCGGGGCCACGCTCCTACAATGAGCAGTTCTTC	CTSSPGLAGPRSYNEQFF
few	TRBJ1-4	TRBV7-6	-	TGTGCCAGCAGCCAAGGTTGGGGGGGTGAAAAACTGTTTTTT	CASSQGWGGEKLFF
-	TRBJ1-2	TRBV6-2/TRBV6-3	-	TGTGCCAGCAGTTACCGGACCACTTACATTGGCTACACCTTC	CASSYRTTYIGYTF
few	TRBJ1-6	TRBV5-5	TRBD1	TGTGCCAGCAGCTTGCGATTGACAGGGATAAATTCACCCCTCCACTTT	CASSLRLTGINSPLHF
-	TRBJ2-1	TRBV28	TRBD2	TGTGCCAGCAGTTTAGAAGCGGGGGGACCCTACAATGAGCAGTTCTTC	CASSLEAGGPYNEQFF
many	TRBJ1-2	TRBV12-3/TRBV12-4	-	TGTGCCAGCAGTTTAGACAGCGTGGCCGGAACCTTC	CASSLDSVAGTF
-	TRBJ2-3	TRBV27	-	TGTGCCAGCAAAAGGACTACCAGCGATTTTGGGGATACGCAGTATTTT	CASKRTTSDFGDTQYF
-	TRBJ1-2	TRBV27	-	TGTGCCAGCAGTTCAGGACGGGCGGGGTACACCTTC	CASSSGRAGYTF
-	TRBJ2-7	TRBV4-1	TRBD1	TGCGCCAGCAGCCACCGGGCCGGGACAGGGGGCTTCTACGAGCAGTACTTC	CASSHRAGTGGFYEQYF
many	TRBJ1-4	TRBV4-1	-	TGCGCCAGCAGCCAGTCGCTCTTATATGAAAAACTGTTTTTT	CASSQSLLYEKLFF
-	TRBJ1-5	TRBV19	-	TGTGCCAGTAGTATAAGCCCGCGGGTAATTAGCAATCAGTCCCAGCATTTT	CASSISPRVISNQSQHF
-	TRBJ2-3	TRBV5-1	TRBD2	TGCGCCAGCAGGGGGACTAGTCTCACAGATACGCAGTATTTT	CASRGTSLTDTQYF
few	TRBJ2-7	TRBV6-1	-	TGTGCCAGCAGTGAAGAAGTAGGACTACCCCCCTACGAGCAGTACTTC	CASSEEVGLPPYEQYF
-	TRBJ2-5	TRBV4-1	-	TGCGCCAGCAGCCCCGTTCGGGGGCCAGGGCAAGAGACCCAGTACTTC	CASSPVRGPGQETQYF
-	TRBJ1-2	TRBV19	-	TGTGCCAGTAGTATAGATCAGTTCGGGGGCCGCTCTTTCTACGGCTACACCTTC	CASSIDQFGGRSFYGYTF
few	TRBJ1-2	TRBV7-8	-	TGTGCCAGCAGCTTATCTAGGCGTGGCTACACCTTC	CASSLSRRGYTF
-	TRBJ2-3	TRBV9	-	TGTGCCAGCAGCGTAGTAGGCGGTTCCGGATCAGATACGCAGTATTTT	CASSVVGGSGSDTQYF
few	TRBJ2-2	TRBV5-5	-	TGTGCCAGCAGCATGGACGGGAACACCGGGGAGCTGTTTTTT	CASSMDGNTGELFF
few	TRBJ2-2	TRBV7-6	TRBD1	TGTGCCAGCAGAATGCCAGGGGGAACCGGGGAGCTGTTTTTT	CASRMPGGTGELFF
-	TRBJ1-4	TRBV27	-	TGTGCCAGCAGTCGTTCGACTCTTGAACCCCACGACAATGAAAAACTGTTTTTT	CASSRSTLEPHDNEKLFF
few	TRBJ1-2	TRBV25-1	-	TGTGCCAGCAGTGAACCCTATTCTGGCTACACCTTC	CASSEPYSGYTF
-	TRBJ2-2	TRBV9	-	TGTGCCAGCAGCGTAGCTGGCGGGGTGAACACCGGGGAGCTGTTTTTT	CASSVAGGVNTGELFF
many	TRBJ2-7	TRBV7-2	TRBD1	TGTGCCAGCAGCTTAGCCGGGACAGGCTACTACGAGCAGTACTTC	CASSLAGTGYYEQYF
many	TRBJ2-1	TRBV7-6	-	TGTGCCAGCAGCGCCCGGGACAATAACAATGAGCAGTTCTTC	CASSARDNNNEQFF
few	TRBJ2-5	TRBV10-2	TRBD2	TGCGCCAGCAGTGAGTGGCTAGCGGGGGAAGGGGGCCAGTACTTC	CASSEWLAGEGGQYF
many	TRBJ2-3	TRBV7-8	TRBD2	TGTGCCAGCAGTTCCCCTAGGGTGCGGGAGGTCACAGATACGCAGTATTTT	CASSSPRVREVTDTQYF
few	TRBJ2-2	TRBV7-7	-	TGTGCTAGCAGCTTAGCGCCCGGAACCGCGAACACCGGGGAGCTGTTTTTT	CASSLAPGTANTGELFF
few	TRBJ2-2	TRBV7-9	-	TGTGCCAGCAGCTTAACTGGGACCAAAAACACCGGGGAGCTGTTTTTT	CASSLTGTKNTGELFF
few	TRBJ2-5	TRBV4-1	-	TGCGCCAGCAGCCAACCAGGGGCCCAAGAGACCCAGTACTTC	CASSQPGAQETQYF
many	TRBJ2-1	TRBV19	-	TGTGCCAGTAGTATGGGACTTTACAATGAGCAGTTCTTC	CASSMGLYNEQFF
-	TRBJ1-1	TRBV7-9	-	TGTGCCAGCAGCTTCCGGGAGAGGAACACTGAAGCTTTCTTT	CASSFRERNTEAFF
many	TRBJ2-2	TRBV7-2	-	TGTGCCAGCAGCTTAGCCTCGGGGACCGGGGAGCTGTTTTTT	CASSLASGTGELFF
-	TRBJ1-1	TRBV4-1	-	TGCGCCAGCAGCCAACCCCTGGTTAGGGAATGGAACACTGAAGCTTTCTTT	CASSQPLVREWNTEAFF
-	TRBJ2-1	TRBV20-1	TRBD2	TGCAGTGCTAGAGATTGGCTAGCGGGCACCAATGAGCAGTTCTTC	CSARDWLAGTNEQFF
-	TRBJ2-1	TRBV7-8	TRBD2	TGTGCCAGCAGCGCGCGCCGTCCCGCGGGGGGGCCGTTTAATGAGCAGTTCTTC	CASSARRPAGGPFNEQFF
-	TRBJ2-1	TRBV7-3	-	TGTGCCAGCAGCTTTCCAGCGGGGACATACAATGAGCAGTTCTTC	CASSFPAGTYNEQFF